This T cell receptor (beta chain) originates from a study of cytomegalovirus exposure and HLA in healthy donors. The study, taken as a whole, reports: A later analysis reported that several of the most significant clusters appeared to be linked to common viral pathogens, among them Epstein-Barr virus.

The PCR contained 60 Vbeta and 13 Jbeta primers. Method: immunoSEQ multiplex PCR; TCRdb's copy keeps in-frame clones and lacks some. The data show more than 85,000 clones, 75% to 80% seen once. As concerns this clone: Its antigen remains unidentified.

V was pared by 7 bases and J by 0 bases, with 9 bases of the junction left unmatched. CDR3 length: 15 amino acids. Germline loops: CDR1 SQVTM, CDR2 ANQGSEA. What was sequenced was PBMCs. The source of this sequence is a female donor in good health and CMV-seronegative. This chain links TRBV29-1 with TRBJ2-1; TRBD1 agrees at 7 bases. The CDR3 DNA is TGCAGCGGAGGTGCGGCAGGGGGCTCCTACAATGAGCAGTTCTTC. It is translated as CSGGAAGGSYNEQFF.